This T cell receptor beta chain stems from a study of graft-versus-host responses after intestinal transplantation. Study as a whole: The study gave all recipients anti-thymocyte globulin induction, then tacrolimus and steroids for roughly 3 years.

On this clone itself: The antigen is not known.

Broader study findings: Recipient-marrow GvH clones were detected, some having first appeared in ileum or blood. High graft-versus-host to host-versus-graft clonal ratios were seen in allografts of patients with graft-donor T cell macrochimerism. An association linked early post-transplant HvG declines with peak circulating GvH clone levels.

In germline, CDR1 is MNHEY, CDR2 SVGAGI. The CDR3 totals 15 residues. V shed 1 base, J shed 1 base, and the junction held 2 bases outside the gene matches. Assay: immunoSEQ multiplex PCR; the TCRdb copy retains only in-frame clones and omits some. The sample has tens of thousands of clones; 88% are singletons. This sequence joins TRBV6-5 and TRBJ1-1, with 8 bases fitting TRBD1. The receptor's source is a human donor who was the organ donor for an intestinal transplant. Sequencing used unstimulated CD4+ T cells sorted from spleen or lymph node cells, obtained before transplant. CDR3 amino acids: CASSYWGQANTEAFF. CDR3 nucleotide sequence: TGTGCCAGCAGTTACTGGGGACAGGCGAACACTGAAGCTTTCTTT.